These 27 T cell receptor beta chains were all obtained from the same sample, sequenced in a study of T-cell reconstitution after alpha-beta-depleted transplantation in children (dated by TCRdb to the mid-2010s). Library preparation was by PCR. This sample was sequenced with an Illumina HiSeq 2500. To normalize quantification of the TCRbeta repertoire, the TCR libraries were built with molecular barcoding that relied on unique molecular identifiers. TCRdb's own reprocessing of the public reads used fastp at Q25 and MiXCR and kept productive beta chains. Duplicate CDR3 protein sequences are folded into a single record with the most common DNA and genes. For this sample the table gives 100,000 to 150,000 distinct CDR3 sequences, of which around 23% were detected only once. Roughly a tenth of the sample goes to the ten largest clones. This specimen's treatment or condition label, interpreted: allogeneic hematopoietic cell transplantation with graft depleted of TCRalphabeta T cells and CD19 B cells.

The material sequenced was PBMCs, mostly from graft donor cells, taken 180 days after TCRalphabeta/CD19-depleted stem cell transplant. The receptors derive from a male patient under 10 years old who had a stem cell transplant for chronic granulomatous disease, so the T cells may come from the graft donor.

This clonotype was counted ten times or more. The V and J genes are TRBV21-1 and TRBJ2-7; the D call of TRBD2 is as the table states it, not checked on the DNA. TRBV21-1 is a recognized pseudogene. The CDR3 runs 19 residues. CDR3 DNA sequence: TGTGCCAGCAGCAAAGGTCGACTAGCGGGAGGAAGGTTAGACGGAGGGCAGTACTTC. As protein: CASSKGRLAGGRLDGGQYF.

At least ten counts were recorded for this clonotype. The genes are TRBV12-3 or TRBV12-4 and TRBJ2-1, with a weak D call TRBD2 (6 bases). CDR3 length: 13 amino acids. Trimming took 5 bases from V and 10 from J, leaving 15 bases between them. The CDR3 loop is CASSGGLGREQFF. The CDR3 bases are TGTGCCAGCAGTGGGGGACTCGGCAGAGAGCAGTTCTTC.

This clonotype was found a few times. At one boundary the junction diverges from the germline segment, which might be a read error. The chain carries TRBV12-3 or TRBV12-4 and TRBJ2-7; D may match TRBD1 or TRBD2 (5 bases each). The CDR3 contains 12 residues. The CDR3 reads CASSLAGGSPNF. In nucleotides, the CDR3 is TGTGCCAGCAGTTTAGCTGGGGGATCTCCCAACTTC.

This chain links TRBV29-1 with TRBJ2-7; D unclear. Per germline, CDR1 SQVTM and CDR2 ANQGSEA. This CDR3 contains 10 residues. As DNA, the CDR3 is TGCAGGGATCGGACCTACGAGCAGTACTTC. Amino acids: CRDRTYEQYF.

This chain connects TRBV18 to TRBJ2-5; D unresolved. Germline-derived CDR1 and CDR2 are KGHSH and LQKENI. The CDR3 covers 15 residues. The V end lost 0 bases, the J end lost 2 bases, and 10 bases lay between the germline ends. The CDR3 loop reads CASSPPSSPQETQYF. CDR3 in DNA: TGTGCCAGCTCACCACCGTCCTCCCCACAAGAGACCCAGTACTTC.

The genes are TRBV5-6 and TRBJ2-7, with 10 bases identical to TRBD2. The CDR3 contains 15 residues. Germline loops: CDR1 SGHDT, CDR2 YYEEEE. Unmatched junction bases numbered 9, after V lost 7 bases and J lost 2 bases. CDR3 in DNA: TGTGCCAGCGGCACCATAGCGGGGGGTCCCTACGAGCAGTACTTC. Translation: CASGTIAGGPYEQYF.

This clonotype was detected ten times or more. The chain links TRBV7-2 to TRBJ2-7, with 8 bases matching TRBD2. Trimming took 4 bases from V and 5 from J; bases not matched to a gene: 10. This CDR3 comprises 15 residues. Per the germline V gene, CDR1 is SGHTA and CDR2 is FQGNSA. The CDR3 DNA reads as TGTGCCAGCAGCTACGGAGGGACTAGTCCCCACGAGCAGTACTTC. This sequence encodes CASSYGGTSPHEQYF.

This clonotype was seen a handful of times. The rearrangement joins TRBV9 to TRBJ2-1; D is perhaps TRBD2 (6 bases). There are 13 residues in the CDR3. Germline V gene data show CDR1 as SGDLS and CDR2 as YYNGEE. Trimming pared 5 bases from V and 6 bases from J, leaving 12 bases between. The CDR3 bases are TGTGCCAGCAGTCGACTAGTAGGCAATGAGCAGTTCTTC. The encoded protein is CASSRLVGNEQFF.

This clonotype was observed a handful of times. This chain connects TRBV6-2 or TRBV6-3 to TRBJ2-7; 7 bases map to TRBD1. The germline gives CDR1 MNHEY, CDR2 SVGEGT. J was trimmed by 2 bases and V by 8 bases; bases with no gene match: 3. The CDR3 is 12 residues long. The CDR3 region has the DNA TGTGCCAGCGGGGACAGTCCCTACGAGCAGTACTTC. This gives the protein CASGDSPYEQYF.

The V gene is TRBV27, the J gene TRBJ2-3; tentative D call: TRBD2 (6 bases). The germline CDR1 and CDR2 sequences are MNHEY and SMNVEV (reference sequence). With 5 bases removed from V and 2 bases from J, the gap between germline ends came to 20 bases. The length of the CDR3 is 17 residues. DNA for the CDR3: TGTGCCAGCAGTCAGCCCCCCGGGACTCTGACCACAGATACGCAGTATTTT. This gives the protein CASSQPPGTLTTDTQYF.

The chain is built from TRBV5-6 and TRBJ1-1, with D unresolved. V lost 4 bases and J 0 bases, leaving 13 bases between the germline ends. This CDR3 contains 15 residues. Germline V CDR1 and CDR2: SGHDT, YYEEEE. CDR3 sequence: CASSPVGRMNTEAFF. The CDR3 DNA follows: TGTGCCAGCAGCCCCGTTGGACGAATGAACACTGAAGCTTTCTTT.

The chain carries TRBV7-6 and TRBJ2-3, with 10 bases lining up with TRBD2. Losses at the gene ends were 3 bases for V and 5 bases for J; bases not matched to a gene: 2. CDR1 SGHVS and CDR2 FNYEAQ come from the germline V gene. The CDR3 runs 14 residues. The CDR3 protein is CASSFSGRLDTQYF. CDR3 DNA sequence: TGTGCCAGCAGCTTTAGCGGGAGGCTAGATACGCAGTATTTT.

CDR3 coding DNA: TGTGCCAGCAGTCGGGGACCGTTTGGCCAAAACATTCAGTACTTC. This sequence encodes CASSRGPFGQNIQYF. V usage is TRBV6-1 and J usage is TRBJ2-4, with D perhaps given as TRBD1 or TRBD2 (5 bases each). V lost 5 bases and J lost 5, with 16 bases in between. Germline CDR1 and CDR2: MNHNS and SASEGT. This CDR3 has 15 amino acids.

Ten or more counts support this clonotype. This chain links TRBV5-1 with TRBJ1-5; possible D gene TRBD1, 5 bases. CDR1 and CDR2 from the germline V gene are SGHRS and YFSETQ. V dropped 0 bases and J dropped 0 bases, with 10 bases sitting between them. The CDR3 totals 16 residues. The DNA for the CDR3 is TGCGCCAGCAGCTTGGTGGCAGGGCATAGCAATCAGCCCCAGCATTTT. This gives the protein CASSLVAGHSNQPQHF.

This clonotype showed up many times. This chain joins TRBV4-3 and TRBJ2-5; D may be TRBD2 (5 bases). This CDR3 region has 14 residues. Per the germline V gene, CDR1 is LGHNA and CDR2 is YSLEER. The V and J ends lost 0 bases and 7 bases respectively, with 12 bases between them. The CDR3 spells CASSQDLAGSTQYF. The CDR3 DNA reads as TGCGCCAGCAGCCAAGATCTAGCCGGGTCGACCCAGTACTTC.

The J gene is TRBJ2-3, the V gene TRBV5-1, with D possibly being TRBD2 (5 bases). CDR3 length equals 13 residues. V lost 1 base to trimming and J lost 6 bases, with 9 bases between them. Germline CDR1 reads SGHRS; CDR2 reads YFSETQ. The CDR3: CASSLKAVDTQYF. For the CDR3, the DNA is TGCGCCAGCAGCTTGAAAGCGGTCGATACGCAGTATTTT. Full variable domain (missing parts from reference TRBV5-1 and TRBJ2-3): KAGVTQTPRYLIKTRGQQVTLSCSPISGHRSVSWYQQTPGQGLQFLFEYFSETQRNKGNFPGRFSGRQFSNSRSEMNVSTLELGDSALYLCASSLKAVDTQYFGPGTRLTVL.

The V gene is TRBV20-1, the J gene TRBJ1-2; the match to TRBD1 covers 11 bases. The ends lost 3 bases at V and 3 bases at J; junction bases unmatched: 6. This CDR3 spans 15 amino acids. Germline assignment: CDR1 DFQATT and CDR2 SNEGSKA (reference sequence). CDR3 DNA: TGCAGTGCTAGGGAGGACAGGGGGCGGTACTATGGCTACACCTTC. This sequence encodes CSAREDRGRYYGYTF.

The rearrangement links TRBV15 to TRBJ1-4, with TRBD1 identical over 7 bases. V dropped 0 bases and J dropped 2; count of bases not matched to a gene: 6. Per the germline V gene, CDR1 is LNHNV and CDR2 is YYDKDF (reference sequence). CDR3 size: 17 residues. The CDR3 loop is CATSRDLGGGTNEKLFF. In nucleotides, the CDR3 is TGTGCCACCAGCAGAGACCTGGGAGGGGGCACTAATGAAAAACTGTTTTTT.

This clonotype has ten or more counts. This chain uses TRBV3-1 with TRBJ1-2; a weak D match, TRBD1 (6 bases). The germline CDR1 and CDR2 sequences are LGHDT and YNNKEL (reference sequence). This CDR3 region has 15 residues. Trimming stripped 4 bases from V and 4 bases from J, with 16 bases between. The CDR3 spells CASSRIYRDRYGYTF. DNA of the CDR3: TGTGCCAGCAGCCGGATATACAGGGACCGCTATGGCTACACCTTC.

The chain is built from TRBV29-1 and TRBJ2-5; D call uncertain. This CDR3 contains 15 residues. The germline V gene has CDR1 SQVTM and CDR2 ANQGSEA. V gave up 6 bases and J gave up 5 bases, with 22 bases separating them. As DNA, the CDR3 is TGCAGCGTAAAAGATGGGTCTCGGTTAGCTGAGACCCAGTACTTC. Translation: CSVKDGSRLAETQYF.

At least ten counts were recorded for this clonotype. In DNA, the CDR3 is TGCAGTGCTAGAGCCTCAGGGGATAATTCACCCCTCCACTTT. Encoded protein: CSARASGDNSPLHF. This rearrangement joins TRBV20-1 to TRBJ1-6, with D possibly TRBD1 on 6 matching bases. Trimming pared 1 base from V and 5 bases from J, leaving 9 bases between. Germline V gene sequence: CDR1 DFQATT, CDR2 SNEGSKA (reference sequence). The CDR3 contains 14 residues.

At least ten counts were recorded for this clonotype. In DNA, the CDR3 is TGTGCCACCAGCAGAGATTTCCGGGGGCCGAAGTTCTTC. Translating gives CATSRDFRGPKFF. The V call is TRBV15, the J call TRBJ2-1; TRBD1 or TRBD2 may be the D gene (6 bases each). The CDR3 has 13 residues. Germline V gene sequence: CDR1 LNHNV, CDR2 YYDKDF (reference sequence). The V gene lost 0 bases and the J gene lost 14 bases, with 14 bases spanning the gap.

This clonotype was seen repeatedly, ten times or more. The chain joins TRBV12-3 or TRBV12-4 to TRBJ2-7; TRBD1 is a possible D gene (6 bases). Trimming left V 6 bases short and J 2 bases short, with 17 bases between. The CDR3 is made up of 15 amino acids. CDR3 in amino acids: CASRDGKDSAYEQYF. The CDR3 DNA sequence: TGTGCCAGCAGAGACGGAAAGGACAGCGCCTACGAGCAGTACTTC.

This clonotype has just a few counts. The V call is TRBV5-1, the J call TRBJ2-7, with 8 bases aligning to TRBD1. This CDR3 has 14 amino acids. Germline loops: CDR1 SGHRS, CDR2 YFSETQ. The ends lost 7 bases at V and 5 bases at J; junction bases unmatched: 11. The chain's CDR3 is CASPLRTGNHEQYF. Written as DNA, the CDR3 is TGCGCCAGCCCACTGAGGACAGGGAATCACGAGCAGTACTTC.

The sample holds many counts of this clonotype. The CDR3 protein is CASMKFSGTSGRKAGELFF. The CDR3 DNA follows: TGCGCCAGCATGAAGTTTTCCGGGACTAGCGGGAGAAAGGCCGGGGAGCTGTTTTTT. This chain connects TRBV10-2 to TRBJ2-2, with TRBD2 matching 14 bases. The CDR3 loop spans 19 amino acids. Germline lookup yields CDR1 WSHSY and CDR2 SAAADI. V shed 7 bases and J 6 bases; nucleotides not matched to a gene: 16.

This clonotype was counted ten times or more. The chain joins TRBV3-1 to TRBJ2-1; perhaps TRBD1 as D (6 bases). The germline V gene encodes CDR1 LGHDT and CDR2 YNNKEL (reference sequence). V was pared by 4 bases and J by 0 bases, with 10 bases between. The CDR3 runs to 15 residues. The CDR3 DNA is TGTGCCAGCAGCCTCATACAGGGCTCCTACAATGAGCAGTTCTTC. Encoded protein: CASSLIQGSYNEQFF.

Ten or more counts support this clonotype. This chain connects TRBV7-2 to TRBJ2-3; unclear D gene. This CDR3 is built from 14 residues. Trimming pared 5 bases from V and 2 bases from J, leaving 11 bases between. Germline V CDR1 and CDR2: SGHTA, FQGNSA. DNA of the CDR3: TGTGCCAGCAGCGCTGACGGCTACACAGATACGCAGTATTTT. It yields the protein CASSADGYTDTQYF.